This TCR beta chain derives from a study of T cell changes during pregnancy in multiple sclerosis. Libraries were prepared by immunoSEQ multiplex PCR; TCRdb keeps only in-frame clonotypes and omits some of them. The data contain approximately 52,000 clones, over 80% of them seen just once; the ten biggest clones take up approximately 0.9%. CDR3 length equals 16 residues. V was shortened by 4 bases and J by 4 bases, with 19 bases between the two germline ends. Germline V CDR1 and CDR2: SGHAT, FQNNGV. The clonotype originates from a female donor in good health, enrolled as a control in a pregnancy study. The gene calls are TRBV11-2 and TRBJ2-5; TRBD2 is a possible D gene (7 bases). Here the sequenced sample was CD4+ T cells from peripheral blood mononuclear cells, taken in the second trimester of pregnancy. The CDR3 protein is CASSSAGVAGAETQYF. CDR3 DNA sequence: TGTGCCAGCAGCTCCGCGGGTGTTGCGGGGGCAGAGACCCAGTACTTC.